This entry describes one T cell receptor (beta chain). This clonotype was seen only a few times. There is no known antigen for this receptor. Within one base of it there is no much larger clone, and no base qualities were kept. Data came from an Illumina HiSeq 2000. TCR beta chain libraries were generated by multiplex PCR amplification. High-throughput sequencing was used to analyze the amplified TCR beta chain products. Starting from the raw public reads, TCRdb applied fastp trimming at Q25, assembled clones with MiXCR and retained in-frame beta chains. Here each entry gathers all rows of one CDR3 protein and keeps the most common genes and DNA. The sample includes 200,000 or so distinct CDR3 sequences, with approximately 31% observed a single time. More than 4% of the sample rests with the top ten. These data come from a study of breast tumors, draining lymph nodes, adjacent tissues (TCRdb year 2016). A note on the overall study: In breast cancer patients, the study compared the TCR beta repertoires of tumor, adjacent nontumor tissue and axillary lymph nodes. In human breast cancer, the study set out to assess how tumor, surrounding tissue and draining lymph node repertoires relate to one another and whether T cells might be exchanged between them. Study-wide findings and limitations: A scenario in which most tumor T cells derive from the lymph node and then expand within tumor tissue was judged to be consistent with the data. Tumors showed preferential V and J gene usage, and their T-cell repertoire diversity fell below that of lymph nodes yet above that of nontumor tissue. Tumor and nontumor tissue repertoires were significantly more similar in luminal-like than in basal-like breast cancer. Rather than being directly demonstrated, the conclusion that tumor T cells originate in lymph nodes was presented as consistent with a hypothesis.

Lymph node samples were obtained from the axillary draining lymph nodes of breast cancer patients. Sequenced: axillary lymph node tissue. The sequence was obtained from a female donor with breast cancer. Some clones in this sample may be carry-over from other donors' samples.

The CDR3 region has the sequence CASSSTGFDNTEAFF. The DNA sequence is as follows: TGTGCCAGCAGTTCGACAGGGTTTGATAACACTGAAGCTTTCTTT. Recombination linked TRBV7-7 to TRBJ1-1; 7 middle bases align to TRBD1. V is pruned by 6 bases and J by 2 bases, leaving 9 bases of the junction without a gene match. Reading the germline V gene (reference sequence) gives CDR1 SSHAT and CDR2 FNYEAQ. The CDR3 covers 15 residues, taking in both the cysteine and the phenylalanine. Only the CDR3 part of the read is kept: 45 bases, read in frame from the first base.